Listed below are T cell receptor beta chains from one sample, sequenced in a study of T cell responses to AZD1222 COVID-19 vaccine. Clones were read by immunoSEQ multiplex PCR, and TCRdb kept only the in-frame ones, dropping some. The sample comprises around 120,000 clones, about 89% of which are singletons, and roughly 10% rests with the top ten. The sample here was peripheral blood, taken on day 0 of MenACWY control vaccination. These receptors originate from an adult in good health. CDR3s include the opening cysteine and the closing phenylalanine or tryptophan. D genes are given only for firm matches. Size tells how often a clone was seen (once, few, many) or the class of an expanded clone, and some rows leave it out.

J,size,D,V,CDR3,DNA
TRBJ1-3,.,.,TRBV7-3,CASSSELGNTIYF,TGTGCCAGCAGCTCGGAACTTGGAAACACCATATATTTT
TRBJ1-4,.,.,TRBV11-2,CASSPGRVEEKLFF,TGTGCCAGCTCCCCTGGGAGGGTCGAAGAAAAACTGTTTTTT
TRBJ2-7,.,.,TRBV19,CASSPSLRTSYEQYF,TGTGCCAGTAGTCCTAGCCTACGAACTTCTTACGAGCAGTACTTC
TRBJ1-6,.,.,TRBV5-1,CASSKGQFNSPLHF,TGCGCCAGCAGCAAAGGACAGTTTAATTCACCCCTCCACTTT
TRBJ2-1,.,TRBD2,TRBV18,CASSGEYLAGAFF,TGTGCCAGCTCGGGAGAGTATTTAGCGGGGGCGTTCTTC
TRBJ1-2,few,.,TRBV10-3,CAISESPNRSNYGYTF,TGTGCCATCAGTGAGTCCCCTAACAGATCTAACTATGGCTACACCTTC
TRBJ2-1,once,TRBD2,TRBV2,CASSEPTSGRGANEQFF,TGTGCCAGCAGTGAACCGACTAGCGGGAGGGGGGCGAATGAGCAGTTCTTC
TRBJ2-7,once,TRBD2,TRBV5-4,CASSLGGTSGSSYEQYF,TGTGCCAGCAGCTTGGGGGGGACTAGCGGGAGCTCCTACGAGCAGTACTTC
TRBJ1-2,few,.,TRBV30,CAWSAQSYGYTF,TGTGCCTGGAGCGCACAGAGCTATGGCTACACCTTC
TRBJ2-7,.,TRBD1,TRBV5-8,CASSFQTGGITYEQYF,TGTGCCAGCAGCTTCCAGACAGGGGGTATCACCTACGAGCAGTACTTC
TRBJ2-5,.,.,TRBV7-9,CASGAGPQETQYF,TGTGCCAGCGGGGCGGGGCCCCAAGAGACCCAGTACTTC
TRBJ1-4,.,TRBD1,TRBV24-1,CATSDRGQGNEKLFF,TGTGCCACCAGTGATCGGGGACAGGGGAATGAAAAACTGTTTTTT
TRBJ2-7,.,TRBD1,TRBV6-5,CASGGRGQGYYEQYF,TGTGCCAGCGGGGGCCGGGGACAGGGGTACTACGAGCAGTACTTC
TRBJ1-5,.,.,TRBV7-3,CASSSLLRRQLIREPQHF,TGTGCCAGCAGCTCGCTCCTGCGAAGACAGTTGATTAGGGAGCCCCAGCATTTT
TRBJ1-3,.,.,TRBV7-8,CASSLISGVGNTIYF,TGTGCCAGCAGCTTGATATCAGGGGTTGGAAACACCATATATTTT
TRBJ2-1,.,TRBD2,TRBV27,CASSSGTSGTYNEQFF,TGTGCCAGCAGTTCCGGGACTAGCGGGACATACAATGAGCAGTTCTTC
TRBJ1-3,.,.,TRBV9,CASGPSSGNTIYF,TGTGCCAGCGGGCCTTCCTCTGGAAACACCATATATTTT
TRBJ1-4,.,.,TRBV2,CASSVELSRTNEKLFF,TGTGCCAGCAGTGTAGAGCTCAGTCGAACTAATGAAAAACTGTTTTTT
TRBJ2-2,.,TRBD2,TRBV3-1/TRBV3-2,CASTWSAGAGELFF,TGTGCCAGCACCTGGTCAGCGGGGGCCGGGGAGCTGTTTTTT
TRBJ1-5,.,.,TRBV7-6,CASSHSFSRTENQPQHF,TGTGCCAGCAGCCATTCGTTCAGCCGGACAGAAAATCAGCCCCAGCATTTT
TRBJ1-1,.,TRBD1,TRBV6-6,CASSPPGGSTEAFF,TGTGCCAGCAGTCCCCCAGGGGGGAGCACTGAAGCTTTCTTT
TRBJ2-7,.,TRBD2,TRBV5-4,CASTNGGEQYF,TGTGCCAGCACCAACGGGGGGGAGCAGTACTTC
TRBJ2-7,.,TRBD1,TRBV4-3,CASSQDGTGGSYEQYF,TGCGCCAGCAGCCAAGACGGGACAGGGGGGTCCTACGAGCAGTACTTC
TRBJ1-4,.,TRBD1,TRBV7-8,CASSIPGTGNEKLFF,TGTGCCAGCAGCATCCCCGGGACAGGGAATGAAAAACTGTTTTTT
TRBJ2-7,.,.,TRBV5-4,CASSLSQRAGYGGEQYF,TGTGCCAGCAGCTTGTCCCAGCGGGCGGGGTACGGAGGCGAGCAGTACTTC
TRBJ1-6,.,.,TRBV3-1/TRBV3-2,CASSQARKDSPLHF,TGTGCCAGCAGCCAAGCGCGAAAGGATTCACCCCTCCACTTT
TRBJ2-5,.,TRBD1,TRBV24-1,CATSETGQQETQYF,TGTGCCACCAGTGAAACGGGACAGCAAGAGACCCAGTACTTC
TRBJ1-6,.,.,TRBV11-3,CASSFKGSNSPLHF,TGTGCCAGCAGCTTTAAGGGTAGTAATTCACCCCTCCACTTT
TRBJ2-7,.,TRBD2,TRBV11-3,CASSPGLAGDEQYF,TGTGCCAGCAGCCCTGGACTAGCGGGAGACGAGCAGTACTTC
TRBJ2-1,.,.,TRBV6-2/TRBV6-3,CASSYDARGEQFF,TGTGCCAGCAGTTACGACGCGAGAGGTGAGCAGTTCTTC
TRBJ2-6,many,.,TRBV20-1,CSASTTSSGANVLTF,TGCAGTGCTAGTACTACATCCTCTGGGGCCAACGTCCTGACTTTC
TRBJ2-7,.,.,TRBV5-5,CASSEVYEQYF,TGTGCCAGCAGCGAGGTCTACGAGCAGTACTTC
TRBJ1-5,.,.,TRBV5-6,CASSRWTVSNQPQHF,TGTGCCAGCAGCCGCTGGACAGTTAGCAATCAGCCCCAGCATTTT
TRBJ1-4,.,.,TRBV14,CASSQMIDEKLFF,TGTGCCAGCAGCCAAATGATCGATGAAAAACTGTTTTTT
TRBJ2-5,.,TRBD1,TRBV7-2,CASSLEQGETQYF,TGTGCCAGCAGCTTAGAACAGGGGGAGACCCAGTACTTC
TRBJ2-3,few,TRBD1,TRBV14,CASSKGQGGTDTQYF,TGTGCCAGCAGCAAAGGACAGGGAGGCACAGATACGCAGTATTTT
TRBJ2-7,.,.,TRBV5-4,CASSFQDYEQYF,TGTGCCAGCAGCTTTCAGGACTACGAGCAGTACTTC
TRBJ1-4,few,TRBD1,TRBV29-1,CSVEDPGQGGIEEKLFF,TGCAGCGTTGAAGATCCGGGACAGGGAGGGATAGAGGAAAAACTGTTTTTT
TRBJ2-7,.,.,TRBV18,CASSRATGQREEQYF,TGTGCCAGCTCAAGAGCCACGGGGCAAAGAGAAGAGCAGTACTTC
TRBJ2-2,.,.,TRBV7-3,CASSLVSADTGELFF,TGTGCCAGCAGCTTAGTTAGCGCCGACACCGGGGAGCTGTTTTTT
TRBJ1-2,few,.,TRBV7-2,CASSFGGRVLYGYTF,TGTGCCAGCAGCTTTGGAGGGCGGGTTCTCTATGGCTACACCTTC
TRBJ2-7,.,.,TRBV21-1,CASSNSYEQYF,TGTGCCAGCAGCAATTCCTACGAGCAGTACTTC
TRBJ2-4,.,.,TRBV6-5,CASARGNIQYF,TGTGCCAGCGCGAGGGGAAACATTCAGTACTTC
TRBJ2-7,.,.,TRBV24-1,CATSLALEQYF,TGTGCCACCAGTTTGGCTCTCGAGCAGTACTTC
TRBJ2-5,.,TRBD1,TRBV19,CASSNRDRGGETQYF,TGTGCCAGTAGTAACCGGGACAGGGGCGGGGAGACCCAGTACTTC
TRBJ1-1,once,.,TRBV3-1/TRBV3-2,CASSQAGNMNTEAFF,TGTGCCAGCAGCCAAGCTGGGAACATGAACACTGAAGCTTTCTTT
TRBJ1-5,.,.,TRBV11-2,CASSLGASPFNQPQHF,TGTGCCAGCAGCTTAGGGGCCAGCCCTTTCAATCAGCCCCAGCATTTT
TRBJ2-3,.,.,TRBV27,CASSLSWGRADTQYF,TGTGCCAGCAGTTTATCTTGGGGGCGCGCAGATACGCAGTATTTT
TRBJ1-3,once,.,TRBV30,CAWAQNSGNTIYF,TGTGCCTGGGCGCAAAACTCTGGAAACACCATATATTTT
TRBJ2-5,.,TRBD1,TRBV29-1,CSGRTGRETQYF,TGCAGCGGAAGGACAGGGAGGGAGACCCAGTACTTC
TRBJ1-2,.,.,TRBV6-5,CASSSGQRNGYTF,TGTGCCAGCAGCAGCGGACAGAGAAATGGCTACACCTTC
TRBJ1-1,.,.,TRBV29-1,CSVERRQNTEAFF,TGCAGCGTTGAAAGGCGACAGAACACTGAAGCTTTCTTT
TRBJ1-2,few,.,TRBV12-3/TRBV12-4,CASSRGLPGGYTF,TGTGCCAGCAGCCGAGGCCTGCCTGGTGGCTACACCTTC
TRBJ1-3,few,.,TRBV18,CASSPSTQTGNTIYF,TGTGCCAGCTCACCATCGACACAAACTGGAAACACCATATATTTT
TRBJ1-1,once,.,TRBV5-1,CASTDTVGWTEAFF,TGCGCCAGCACCGATACAGTAGGCTGGACTGAAGCTTTCTTT
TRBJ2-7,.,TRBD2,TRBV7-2,CASSLDAGGLPYEQYF,TGTGCCAGCAGCTTAGACGCGGGAGGGTTGCCATACGAGCAGTACTTC
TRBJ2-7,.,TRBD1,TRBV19,CASSPRGGTGGLEQYF,TGTGCCAGTAGTCCCCGCGGGGGGACAGGGGGCCTCGAGCAGTACTTC
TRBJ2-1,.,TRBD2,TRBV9,CASSRKGLAGENEQFF,TGTGCCAGCAGCCGTAAGGGACTAGCGGGAGAGAATGAGCAGTTCTTC
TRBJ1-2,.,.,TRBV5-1,CASSLVQDANYGYTF,TGCGCCAGCAGCTTGGTGCAAGATGCTAACTATGGCTACACCTTC